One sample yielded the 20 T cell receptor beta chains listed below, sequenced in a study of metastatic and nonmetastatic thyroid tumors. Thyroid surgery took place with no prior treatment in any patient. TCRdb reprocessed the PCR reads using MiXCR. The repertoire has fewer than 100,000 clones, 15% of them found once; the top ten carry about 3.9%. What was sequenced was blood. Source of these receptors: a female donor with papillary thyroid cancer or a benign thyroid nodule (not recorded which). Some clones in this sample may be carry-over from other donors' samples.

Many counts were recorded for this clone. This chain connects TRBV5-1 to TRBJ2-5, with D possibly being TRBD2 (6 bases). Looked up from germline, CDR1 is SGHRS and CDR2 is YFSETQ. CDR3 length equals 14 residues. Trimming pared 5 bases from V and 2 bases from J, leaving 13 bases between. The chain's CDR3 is CASSFLGLQETQYF. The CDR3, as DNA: TGCGCCAGCAGTTTTTTGGGACTTCAAGAGACCCAGTACTTC.

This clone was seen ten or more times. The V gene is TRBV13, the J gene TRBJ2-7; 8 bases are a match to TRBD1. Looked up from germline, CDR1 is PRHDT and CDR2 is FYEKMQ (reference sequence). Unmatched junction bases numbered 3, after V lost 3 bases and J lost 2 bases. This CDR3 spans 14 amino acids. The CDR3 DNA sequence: TGTGCCAGCAGCTTGGGACAGGCTCCCTACGAGCAGTACTTC. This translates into CASSLGQAPYEQYF.

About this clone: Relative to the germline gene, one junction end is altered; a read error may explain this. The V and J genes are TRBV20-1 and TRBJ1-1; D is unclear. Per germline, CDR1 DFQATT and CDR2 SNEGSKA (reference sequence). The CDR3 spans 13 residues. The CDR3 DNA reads TGCAGTGGCCAGAAGGCATGGGCCATTGAATCTTTCTTT. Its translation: CSGQKAWAIESFF.

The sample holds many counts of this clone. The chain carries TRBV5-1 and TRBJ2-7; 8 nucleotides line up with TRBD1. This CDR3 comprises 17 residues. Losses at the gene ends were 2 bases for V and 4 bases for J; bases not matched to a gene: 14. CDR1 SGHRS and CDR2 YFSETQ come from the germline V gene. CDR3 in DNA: TGCGCCAGCAGCTTACGGACAGGGCCCACCGACCCGTACGAGCAGTACTTC. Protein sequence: CASSLRTGPTDPYEQYF.

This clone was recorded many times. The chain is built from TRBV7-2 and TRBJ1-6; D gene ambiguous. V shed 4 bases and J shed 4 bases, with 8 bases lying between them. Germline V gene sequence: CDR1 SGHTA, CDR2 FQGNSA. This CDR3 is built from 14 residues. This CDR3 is CASSSMGYNSPLHF. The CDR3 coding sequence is TGTGCCAGCAGCTCGATGGGTTATAATTCACCCCTCCACTTT.

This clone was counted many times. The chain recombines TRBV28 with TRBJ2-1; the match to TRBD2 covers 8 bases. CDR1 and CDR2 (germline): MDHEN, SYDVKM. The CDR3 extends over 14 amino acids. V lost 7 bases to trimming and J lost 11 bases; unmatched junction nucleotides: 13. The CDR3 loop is CASTLAGMGGQQFF. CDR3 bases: TGTGCCAGCACCTTAGCGGGGATGGGCGGGCAGCAGTTCTTC.

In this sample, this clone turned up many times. This CDR3 is CAWSPSRGGANVLTF. The CDR3 coding sequence is TGTGCCTGGAGTCCCAGCCGGGGGGGGGCCAACGTCCTGACTTTC. The rearrangement links TRBV30 to TRBJ2-6, with a possible D match to TRBD2 (6 bases). Germline CDR1 reads GTSNPN; CDR2 reads SVGIG (reference sequence). Trimming removed 2 bases from V and 4 bases from J, with 12 bases in between. The CDR3 contains 15 residues.

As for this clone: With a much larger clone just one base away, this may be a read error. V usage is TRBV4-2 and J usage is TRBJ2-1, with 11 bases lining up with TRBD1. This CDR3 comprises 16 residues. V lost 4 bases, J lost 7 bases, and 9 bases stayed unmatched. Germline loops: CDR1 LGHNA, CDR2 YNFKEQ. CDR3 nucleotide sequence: TGTGCCAGCAGCCGGGGGGACAGGGGGAATCTGAATGAGCAGTTCTTC. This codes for CASSRGDRGNLNEQFF.

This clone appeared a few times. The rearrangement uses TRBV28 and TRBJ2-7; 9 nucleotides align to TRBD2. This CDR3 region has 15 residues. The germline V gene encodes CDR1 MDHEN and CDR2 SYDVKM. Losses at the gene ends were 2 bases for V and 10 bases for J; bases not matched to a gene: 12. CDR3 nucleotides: TGTGCCAGCAGTTTAGAGAGTAGCGGGGGACCAGCCCAGTACTTC. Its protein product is CASSLESSGGPAQYF.

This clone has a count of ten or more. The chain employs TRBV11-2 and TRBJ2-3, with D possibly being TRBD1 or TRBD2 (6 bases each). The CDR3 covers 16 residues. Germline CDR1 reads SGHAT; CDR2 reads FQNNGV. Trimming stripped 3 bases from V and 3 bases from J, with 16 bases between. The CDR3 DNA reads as TGTGCCAGCAGCTTGAACGGGGGCCGGAGGACAGATACGCAGTATTTT. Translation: CASSLNGGRRTDTQYF.

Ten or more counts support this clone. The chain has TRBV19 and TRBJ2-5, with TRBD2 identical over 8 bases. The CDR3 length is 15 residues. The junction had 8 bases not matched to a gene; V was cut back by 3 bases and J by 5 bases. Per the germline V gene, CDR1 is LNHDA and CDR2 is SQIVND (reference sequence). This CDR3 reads CASSIGSGGLETQYF. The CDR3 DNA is TGTGCCAGTAGTATCGGGAGCGGGGGATTGGAGACCCAGTACTTC.

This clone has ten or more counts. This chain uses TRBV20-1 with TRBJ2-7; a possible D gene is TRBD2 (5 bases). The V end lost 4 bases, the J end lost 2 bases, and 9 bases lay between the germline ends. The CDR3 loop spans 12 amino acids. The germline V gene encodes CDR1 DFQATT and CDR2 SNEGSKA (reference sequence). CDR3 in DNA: TGCAGTGCTACAGCCGGGGCCTACGAGCAGTACTTC. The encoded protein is CSATAGAYEQYF.

The CDR3 region has the DNA TGTGCCAGCAGTTTAGTTTGCGGGTGTGATACGCAGTATTTT. Protein sequence: CASSLVCGCDTQYF. V gene TRBV27 combines with J gene TRBJ2-3, with a tentative D call TRBD2 (5 bases). The germline V and J ends were trimmed by 2 bases and 6 bases, with 12 bases remaining between them. The CDR3 loop spans 14 amino acids. In germline, CDR1 is MNHEY, CDR2 SMNVEV (reference sequence).

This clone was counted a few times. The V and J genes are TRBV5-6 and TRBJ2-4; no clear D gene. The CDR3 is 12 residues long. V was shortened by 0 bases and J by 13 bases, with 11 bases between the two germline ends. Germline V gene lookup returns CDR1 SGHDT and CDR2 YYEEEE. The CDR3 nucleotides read TGTGCCAGCAGCTTGGGATCGAGACGGCAGTACTTC. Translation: CASSLGSRRQYF.

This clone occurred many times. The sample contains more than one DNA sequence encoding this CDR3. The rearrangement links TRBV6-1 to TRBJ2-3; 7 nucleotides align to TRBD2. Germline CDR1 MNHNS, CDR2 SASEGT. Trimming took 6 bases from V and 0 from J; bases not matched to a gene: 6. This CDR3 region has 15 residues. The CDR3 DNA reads TGTGCCAGCAGCGGGAGGACCGTAAGCACAGATACGCAGTATTTT. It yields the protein CASSGRTVSTDTQYF.

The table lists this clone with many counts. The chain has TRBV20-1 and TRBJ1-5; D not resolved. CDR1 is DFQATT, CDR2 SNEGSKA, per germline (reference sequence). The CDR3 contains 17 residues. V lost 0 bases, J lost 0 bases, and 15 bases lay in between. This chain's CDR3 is CSARESTARASNQPQHF. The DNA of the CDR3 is TGCAGTGCTAGAGAATCTACGGCACGGGCTAGCAATCAGCCCCAGCATTTT.

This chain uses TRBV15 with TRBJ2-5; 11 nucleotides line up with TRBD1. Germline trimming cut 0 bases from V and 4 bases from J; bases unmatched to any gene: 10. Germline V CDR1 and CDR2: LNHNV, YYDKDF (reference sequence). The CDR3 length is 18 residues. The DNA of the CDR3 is TGTGCCACCAGCAGAGAAAGGACAGGGGGCATAGTGGGAGAGACCCAGTACTTC. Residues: CATSRERTGGIVGETQYF.

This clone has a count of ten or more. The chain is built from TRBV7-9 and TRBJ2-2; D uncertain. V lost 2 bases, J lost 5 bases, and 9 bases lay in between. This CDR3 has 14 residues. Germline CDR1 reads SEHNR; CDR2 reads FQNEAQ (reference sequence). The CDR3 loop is CASSLTVETGELFF. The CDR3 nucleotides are TGTGCCAGCAGCTTAACAGTTGAGACCGGGGAGCTGTTTTTT.

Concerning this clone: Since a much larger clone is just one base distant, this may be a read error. The CDR3 reads CASSQDTRSGANVLTF. As DNA, the CDR3 is TGTGCCAGCAGCCAAGATACACGCTCTGGGGCCAACGTCCTGACTTTC. The V gene is TRBV4-2, the J gene TRBJ2-6; no firm D call. Germline CDR1 is LGHNA and CDR2 is YNFKEQ. V was pared by 0 bases and J by 0 bases, with 6 bases between. The CDR3 spans 16 residues.

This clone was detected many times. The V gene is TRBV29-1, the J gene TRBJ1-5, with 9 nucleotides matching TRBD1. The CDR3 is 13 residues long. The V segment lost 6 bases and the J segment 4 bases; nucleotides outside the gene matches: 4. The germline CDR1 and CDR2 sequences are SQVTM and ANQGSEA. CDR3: CSVADRGNQPQHF. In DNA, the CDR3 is TGCAGCGTCGCGGACAGGGGTAATCAGCCCCAGCATTTT.